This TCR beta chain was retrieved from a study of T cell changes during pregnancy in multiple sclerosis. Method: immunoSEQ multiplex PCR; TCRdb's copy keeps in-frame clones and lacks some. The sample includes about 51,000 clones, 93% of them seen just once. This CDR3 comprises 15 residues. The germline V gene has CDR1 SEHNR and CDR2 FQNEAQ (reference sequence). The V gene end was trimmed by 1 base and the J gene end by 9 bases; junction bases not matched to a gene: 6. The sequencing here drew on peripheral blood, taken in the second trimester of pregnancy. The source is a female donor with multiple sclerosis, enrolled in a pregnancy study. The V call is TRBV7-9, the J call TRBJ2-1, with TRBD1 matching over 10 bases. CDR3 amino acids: CASSLGTGGKTEQFF. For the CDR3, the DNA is TGTGCCAGCAGCTTAGGGACAGGGGGTAAAACTGAGCAGTTCTTC.